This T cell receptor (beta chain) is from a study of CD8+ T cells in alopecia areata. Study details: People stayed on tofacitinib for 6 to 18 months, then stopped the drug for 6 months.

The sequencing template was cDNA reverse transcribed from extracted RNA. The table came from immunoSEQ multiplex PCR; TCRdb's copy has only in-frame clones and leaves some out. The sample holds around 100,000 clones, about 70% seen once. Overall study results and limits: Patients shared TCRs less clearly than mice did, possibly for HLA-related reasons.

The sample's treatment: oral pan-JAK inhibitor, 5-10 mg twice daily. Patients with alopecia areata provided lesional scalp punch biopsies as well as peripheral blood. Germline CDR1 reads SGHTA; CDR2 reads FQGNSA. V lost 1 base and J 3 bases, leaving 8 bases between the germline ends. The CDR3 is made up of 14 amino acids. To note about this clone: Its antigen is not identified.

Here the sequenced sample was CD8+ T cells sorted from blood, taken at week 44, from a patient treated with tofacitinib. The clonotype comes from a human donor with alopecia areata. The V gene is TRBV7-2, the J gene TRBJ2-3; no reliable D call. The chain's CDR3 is CASSLGPRTDTQYF. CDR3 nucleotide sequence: TGTGCCAGCAGCTTAGGTCCTAGAACAGATACGCAGTATTTT.